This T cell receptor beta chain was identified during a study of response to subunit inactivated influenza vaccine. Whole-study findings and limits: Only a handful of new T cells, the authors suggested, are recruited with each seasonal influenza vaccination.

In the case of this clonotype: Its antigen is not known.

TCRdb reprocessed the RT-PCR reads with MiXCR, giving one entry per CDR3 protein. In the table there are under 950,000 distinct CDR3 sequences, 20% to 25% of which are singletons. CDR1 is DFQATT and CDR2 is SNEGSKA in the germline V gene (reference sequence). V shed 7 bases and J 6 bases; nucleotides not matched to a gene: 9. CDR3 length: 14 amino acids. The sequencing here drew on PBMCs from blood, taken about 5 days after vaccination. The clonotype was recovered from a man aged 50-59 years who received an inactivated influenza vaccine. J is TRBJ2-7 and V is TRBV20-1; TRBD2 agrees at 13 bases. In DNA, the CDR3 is TGCAGTGTCCCGCGACTAGCGGGAGGTTTCGAGCAGTACTTC. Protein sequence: CSVPRLAGGFEQYF.